This is a list of T cell receptor beta chains from one sample in a study of CD8 T cells in ankylosing spondylitis. TCRdb analysed the 5' RACE reads with MiXCR anew, one entry per CDR3 protein. The sample lists about 240,000 distinct CDR3 sequences, 9.5% to 12% occurring once. The sequencing sample was made of blood, either unsorted or a sorted T cell fraction (not recorded which). These receptors all come from a male donor with ankylosing spondylitis or in good health (not recorded which). Each CDR3 is given with its conserved first and last residue. The D gene is left open where the match is weak. Expanded clones are given a class, and other clones once, few, many or no size at all.

V: TRBV3-1
J: TRBJ2-1
size: .
D: .
DNA: TGTGCCAGCAGCCAAGCGACCTCCTACCCCAATGAGCAGTTCTTC
CDR3: CASSQATSYPNEQFF

V: TRBV29-1
J: TRBJ2-7
size: many
D: .
DNA: TGCAGCGCCATCGACGGTCAATATTCCGAGCAGTACTTC
CDR3: CSAIDGQYSEQYF

V: TRBV15
J: TRBJ1-1
size: many
D: .
DNA: TGTGCCACCAGCAGAGATTGGAACACTGAAGCTTTCTTT
CDR3: CATSRDWNTEAFF

V: TRBV20-1
J: TRBJ2-7
size: many
D: .
DNA: TGCAGTGCCCCGTTTTGGAGGGGAGGCTACGAGCAGTACTTC
CDR3: CSAPFWRGGYEQYF

V: TRBV4-1
J: TRBJ2-3
size: many
D: .
DNA: TGCGCCAGCAGCCAAGAACCAGATACGCAGTATTTT
CDR3: CASSQEPDTQYF

V: TRBV18
J: TRBJ1-2
size: few
D: .
DNA: TGTGCCAGCTCACCCCTCCAAACAGGAAACTATGGCTACACCTTC
CDR3: CASSPLQTGNYGYTF

V: TRBV20-1
J: TRBJ1-1
size: many
D: .
DNA: TGCAGTGCTATAATAGCCGGGACACGTACGACAGCTTTCTTT
CDR3: CSAIIAGTRTTAFF

V: TRBV19
J: TRBJ2-5
size: few
D: .
DNA: TGTGCCAGTCGCGACGCCTTAGAGACCCAGTACTTC
CDR3: CASRDALETQYF

V: TRBV5-1
J: TRBJ1-6
size: few
D: TRBD1
DNA: TGCGCCAGCAGCTGGGGGACAGGGGTTGGTTGGTCACCCCTCCACTTT
CDR3: CASSWGTGVGWSPLHF

V: TRBV12-3/TRBV12-4
J: TRBJ2-3
size: many
D: .
DNA: TGTGCCAGCACGGGAGAATTCACAGATACGCAGTATTTT
CDR3: CASTGEFTDTQYF

V: TRBV24-1
J: TRBJ2-3
size: .
D: TRBD2
DNA: TGTGCCACCAGTGATGCGAGCGGGAGTACATATGGTACGCAGTATTTT
CDR3: CATSDASGSTYGTQYF

V: TRBV12-3/TRBV12-4
J: TRBJ2-3
size: many
D: .
DNA: TGTGCCAGCAGCACCACGGGGGATACGCAGTATTTT
CDR3: CASSTTGDTQYF

V: TRBV4-1
J: TRBJ2-1
size: many
D: TRBD2
DNA: TGCGCCAGAAGCCAAGAAGGGACTAGCGGAAATGAGCAGTTCTTC
CDR3: CARSQEGTSGNEQFF

V: TRBV9
J: TRBJ1-5
size: .
D: .
DNA: TGTGCCAGCAGCGTAGGGGTTAGCAATCAGCCCCAGCATTTT
CDR3: CASSVGVSNQPQHF

V: TRBV12-3/TRBV12-4
J: TRBJ1-3
size: .
D: .
DNA: TGTGCCAGCAGTTTACAACCGCGGTCTGGAAACACCATATATTTT
CDR3: CASSLQPRSGNTIYF

V: TRBV25-1
J: TRBJ1-5
size: many
D: TRBD1
DNA: TGTGCCAGCAGCGACGACAGGGATGTTCAGCCCCAGCATTTT
CDR3: CASSDDRDVQPQHF

V: TRBV20-1
J: TRBJ1-2
size: .
D: .
DNA: TGCAGTGCCCCACCCGGCTACACCTTC
CDR3: CSAPPGYTF

V: TRBV30
J: TRBJ2-5
size: .
D: .
DNA: TGTGCCTGGAGCCAAAACCCGACTGTGAGAGAGACCCAGTACTTC
CDR3: CAWSQNPTVRETQYF

V: TRBV6-2/TRBV6-3
J: TRBJ2-5
size: many
D: TRBD2
DNA: TGTGCCAGCAGTTACTTTGGCCCTTCCGGGACTAGCGGGGTCCAAGAGACCCAGTACTTC
CDR3: CASSYFGPSGTSGVQETQYF

V: TRBV5-1
J: TRBJ2-5
size: .
D: .
DNA: TGCGCCAGCAGGGTAGCCTCACAAGAGACCCAGTACTTC
CDR3: CASRVASQETQYF

V: TRBV5-1
J: TRBJ1-2
size: many
D: .
DNA: TGCGCCAGCAGGCCCGACAATGACTATGGCTACACCTTC
CDR3: CASRPDNDYGYTF

V: TRBV5-1
J: TRBJ2-7
size: many
D: .
DNA: TGCGCCAGCAGCTTGGGATTGGGCGGGGGCCTACAACTCTCCTACGAGCAGTACTTC
CDR3: CASSLGLGGGLQLSYEQYF

V: TRBV12-3/TRBV12-4
J: TRBJ1-5
size: many
D: .
DNA: TGTGCCAGCAGTTTGGCGGCCACGTTGGGTCAGCCCCAGCATTTT
CDR3: CASSLAATLGQPQHF

V: TRBV29-1
J: TRBJ2-3
size: .
D: .
DNA: TGCAGCTTCGTTGGGGGAAGCACAGATACGCAGTATTTT
CDR3: CSFVGGSTDTQYF

V: TRBV28
J: TRBJ1-5
size: many
D: .
DNA: TGTGCCAGCGAAGGGGTGGGCCAGCCCCAGCATTTT
CDR3: CASEGVGQPQHF